This T cell receptor beta chain was captured by sequencing in a study of post-analysis software for immune sequencing data. Study-wide results and limits: With TRBV5-6, TRBV5-1 and TRBV20-1 included, several TRBV segments were more frequent in patients than in controls.

A note on this clonotype: As yet, its antigen is unknown.

cDNA libraries for TCR beta contained unique molecular identifiers. Each CDR3 protein gets one entry after TCRdb re-called the PCR reads with MiXCR. The table lists more than 450,000 distinct CDR3 sequences, around 44% of them singletons. Germline CDR1 SGHTA, CDR2 FQGNSA. The CDR3 spans 16 residues. V lost 5 bases and J lost 7; bases outside the gene matches: 9. The chain recombines TRBV7-2 with TRBJ1-4; the match to TRBD1 covers 11 bases. The receptor comes from a girl under 18 with multiple sclerosis. Sequenced material: blood. This CDR3 is CASSPRDRGYSEKLFF. The DNA for the CDR3 is TGTGCCAGCAGCCCGCGGGACAGGGGGTATAGTGAAAAACTGTTTTTT.